The 23 T cell receptor beta chains below were found in one sample sequenced in a study of T-cell memory formation after mild COVID-19. TCRdb reanalysed the 5' RACE reads using MiXCR and keeps one entry per CDR3 protein. The data show more than 350,000 distinct CDR3 sequences, 15% to 20% seen once. Sequenced input: PBMCs or a T cell subset sorted from them (not recorded which). These TCRs come from a man aged 18 to 30 who had mild COVID-19 (a few samples of this study predate the infection). Cell type and time point are not known.

This clonotype was counted between two and nine times. The chain has TRBV7-2 and TRBJ2-2, with D uncertain. Trimming stripped 0 bases from V and 5 bases from J, with 10 bases between. Per the germline V gene, CDR1 is SGHTA and CDR2 is FQGNSA. The CDR3 totals 15 residues. CDR3 residues: CASSLASDVTGELFF. DNA of the CDR3: TGTGCCAGCAGCTTAGCGTCCGATGTAACCGGGGAGCTGTTTTTT.

V and J are TRBV29-1 and TRBJ2-7, with D possibly matching TRBD1 (6 bases). This CDR3 region has 14 residues. The germline V gene encodes CDR1 SQVTM and CDR2 ANQGSEA. V dropped 4 bases and J dropped 7 bases, with 20 bases sitting between them. The DNA of the CDR3 is TGCAGCGTTGGGCCCTGGATGGGGGCGGGTGAGCAGTACTTC. Translation: CSVGPWMGAGEQYF.

The V call is TRBV12-3 or TRBV12-4, the J call TRBJ1-3, with D perhaps matching TRBD1 (5 bases). V was shortened by 8 bases and J by 2 bases, with 19 bases between the two germline ends. The CDR3 loop spans 16 amino acids. The CDR3 DNA reads TGTGCCAGCCACCGGGTAGGGGTAATTGCTGGAAACACCATATATTTT. It specifies CASHRVGVIAGNTIYF.

V is TRBV12-3 or TRBV12-4 and J is TRBJ2-5; 9 bases align to TRBD2. J was trimmed by 2 bases and V by 4 bases; bases with no gene match: 11. The CDR3 contains 17 residues. CDR3 DNA sequence: TGTGCCAGCAGTTCGGATCTCCTAGCGGGGTGGCAAGAGACCCAGTACTTC. This sequence encodes CASSSDLLAGWQETQYF.

This clonotype was observed a few times. This chain joins TRBV27 and TRBJ1-6, with a possible D match to TRBD1 (5 bases). Germline assignment: CDR1 MNHEY and CDR2 SMNVEV (reference sequence). The CDR3 runs to 16 residues. V was pared by 0 bases and J by 1 base, with 7 bases between. The CDR3 sequence is CASSLSKGSYNSPLHF. The CDR3, as DNA: TGTGCCAGCAGTTTATCGAAGGGGTCCTATAATTCACCCCTCCACTTT.

The V call is TRBV27, the J call TRBJ2-1; 7 bases map to TRBD1. This CDR3 has 16 amino acids. Trimming at V came to 1 base and at J to 7 bases, leaving 10 bases not matched to a gene. CDR1 is MNHEY and CDR2 is SMNVEV in the germline V gene (reference sequence). The CDR3 loop is CASSLWSAGGANEQFF. The DNA of the CDR3 is TGTGCCAGCAGTTTATGGTCGGCAGGGGGTGCGAATGAGCAGTTCTTC.

The sample holds many counts of this clonotype. The V and J genes are TRBV29-1 and TRBJ1-2; D ambiguous. The germline V gene has CDR1 SQVTM and CDR2 ANQGSEA. The CDR3 spans 12 residues. Trimming pared 3 bases from V and 7 bases from J, leaving 12 bases between. CDR3 sequence reads: CSVDDGMGGYTF. DNA of the CDR3: TGCAGCGTTGACGACGGAATGGGTGGCTACACCTTC.

There are a few counts of this clonotype. The rearrangement links TRBV14 to TRBJ2-5; 11 positions agree with TRBD1. Per the germline V gene, CDR1 is SGHDN and CDR2 is FVKESK. The CDR3 covers 17 residues. The trim removed 4 bases at V and 5 bases at J, leaving 12 bases unmatched. The CDR3 region has the DNA TGTGCCAGCAGCCCCCACCCCTGGACAGGGGGCTGGGAGACCCAGTACTTC. It translates to CASSPHPWTGGWETQYF.

Many counts were recorded for this clonotype. The chain links TRBV11-2 to TRBJ2-1; D unresolved. Germline loops: CDR1 SGHAT, CDR2 FQNNGV. The CDR3 consists of 11 residues. The ends were cut back, 3 bases at V and 5 bases at J, with 2 bases in the middle. CDR3 DNA sequence: TGTGCCAGCAGCTTCGACAATGAGCAGTTCTTC. Its protein product is CASSFDNEQFF.

This rearrangement joins TRBV7-9 to TRBJ1-4; D is uncertain. Germline V gene sequence: CDR1 SEHNR, CDR2 FQNEAQ (reference sequence). The CDR3 length is 13 residues. V was trimmed by 3 bases and J by 8 bases, leaving 10 bases between them. The CDR3 reads CASSLLGSEKLFF. For the CDR3, the DNA is TGTGCCAGCAGCTTGTTGGGTTCGGAAAAACTGTTTTTT.

In this sample, this clonotype turned up a few times. The genes are TRBV18 and TRBJ2-7; 13 bases fit TRBD2. In germline, CDR1 is KGHSH, CDR2 LQKENI. V trimming: 3 bases; J trimming: 7 bases; junction bases outside the gene matches: 0. The CDR3 sequence is 13 residues long. CDR3 in amino acids: CASSPGLAGEQYF. The CDR3 DNA reads as TGTGCCAGCTCACCGGGACTAGCGGGGGAGCAGTACTTC.

The chain links TRBV12-3 or TRBV12-4 to TRBJ2-3; 10 bases are a match to TRBD1. This CDR3 spans 16 amino acids. Trimming at V came to 3 bases and at J to 0 bases, leaving 3 bases not matched to a gene. The DNA for the CDR3 is TGTGCCAGCAGTTTTACGACAGGGGGCAGCACAGATACGCAGTATTTT. Encoded protein: CASSFTTGGSTDTQYF.

This rearrangement joins TRBV4-3 to TRBJ2-2, with 7 bases identical to TRBD1. CDR1 is LGHNA and CDR2 is YSLEER in the germline V gene. Trimming removed 0 bases from V and 7 bases from J; junction bases left unmatched: 5. This CDR3 is 15 amino acids long. The CDR3 loop reads CASSQDRPGGGELFF. CDR3 coding DNA: TGCGCCAGCAGCCAAGATAGGCCAGGGGGCGGGGAGCTGTTTTTT.

This clonotype appeared a few times. The chain carries TRBV14 and TRBJ2-7; D is undetermined. The CDR3 loop spans 13 amino acids. V was pared by 8 bases and J by 2 bases, with 13 bases between. CDR1 and CDR2 from the germline V gene are SGHDN and FVKESK. The CDR3 coding sequence is TGTGCCAGCGGGTACTGGGGTACCTACGAGCAGTACTTC. Encoded protein: CASGYWGTYEQYF.

Note on this clonotype: The junction and the germline gene differ at one end; a read error may be behind it. The CDR3 sequence: CASGGRGTQETKYF. CDR3 nucleotide sequence: TGTGCCAGTGGTGGGCGGGGAACTCAAGAGACCAAGTACTTC. This chain joins TRBV7-9 and TRBJ2-5; a possible D gene is TRBD2 (6 bases). The CDR3 sequence is 14 residues long. Germline V gene sequence: CDR1 SEHNR, CDR2 FQNEAQ (reference sequence).

This clonotype was seen only a few times. The chain joins TRBV5-1 to TRBJ1-6; 9 bases are shared with TRBD1. CDR1 and CDR2 from the germline V gene are SGHRS and YFSETQ. The CDR3 contains 16 residues. Trimming took 2 bases from V and 13 from J; bases not matched to a gene: 13. The CDR3 sequence: CASSLHSGTGWKPLHF. As DNA, the CDR3 is TGCGCCAGCAGCTTACATTCCGGGACAGGGTGGAAGCCCCTCCACTTT.

V is TRBV6-2 or TRBV6-3 and J is TRBJ2-7, with D perhaps matching TRBD1 (6 bases). The CDR3 sequence is 15 residues long. Germline V CDR1 and CDR2: MNHEY, SVGEGT. Trimming pared 6 bases from V and 3 bases from J, leaving 18 bases between. The CDR3 bases are TGTGCCAGCAGAAGAGACAGGTTTGTGGGCTACGAGCAGTACGTC. Protein product: CASRRDRFVGYEQYV.

The chain carries TRBV7-7 and TRBJ2-5; 10 bases match TRBD2. J was trimmed by 3 bases and V by 5 bases; bases with no gene match: 9. Germline V gene lookup returns CDR1 SSHAT and CDR2 FNYEAQ (reference sequence). The CDR3 totals 16 residues. The CDR3 region is CASSLGGLAGEETQYF. The DNA for the CDR3 is TGTGCCAGCAGCCTAGGGGGGCTAGCGGGGGAAGAGACCCAGTACTTC. The full variable domain, completed using reference TRBV7-7 and TRBJ2-5, is GAGVSQSPRYKVTKRGQDVTLRCDPISSHATLYWYQQALGQGPEFLTYFNYEAQPDKSGLPSDRFSAERPEGSISTLTIQRTEQRDSAMYRCASSLGGLAGEETQYFGPGTRLLVL.

This clonotype was observed a few times. J is TRBJ2-3 and V is TRBV10-2; D uncertain. CDR1 is WSHSY, CDR2 SAAADI, per germline. This CDR3 has 14 residues. V was pared by 6 bases and J by 1 base, with 11 bases between. For the CDR3, the DNA is TGCGCCAGCAGGGCCGTTGGGGGCACAGATACGCAGTATTTT. Translated: CASRAVGGTDTQYF.

This clonotype has a handful of counts. For the CDR3, the DNA is TGTGCCAGCAGTTTCAGTGGTAGCTCCTACGAGCAGTACGTC. It is translated as CASSFSGSSYEQYV. This chain links TRBV6-6 with TRBJ2-7; D gene ambiguous. Germline V CDR1 and CDR2: MNHNY, SVGAGI (reference sequence). The CDR3 is 14 residues long. V was trimmed by 4 bases and J by 0 bases, leaving 10 bases between them.

This chain joins TRBV6-6 and TRBJ2-7; D is ambiguous. CDR1 is MNHNY and CDR2 is SVGAGI in the germline V gene (reference sequence). The CDR3 spans 13 residues. Trimming took off 6 bases at V and 9 bases at J, with 18 bases between the two ends. CDR3 DNA: TGTGCCAGCAGCCGGGCTTTTGGATCGTGGCAGTACGTC. Residues: CASSRAFGSWQYV.

This chain links TRBV28 with TRBJ1-2; 9 nucleotides match TRBD1. Germline V lookup: CDR1 MDHEN, CDR2 SYDVKM. The CDR3 loop spans 14 amino acids. J gave up 3 bases and V 7 bases, and 6 bases lay outside the gene matches. DNA of the CDR3: TGTGCCAGCACCTCGGGACAGGGTCACTATGGCTACACCTTC. Translated: CASTSGQGHYGYTF.

The rearrangement joins TRBV2 to TRBJ2-2; D possibly corresponds to TRBD2 (5 bases). V gave up 3 bases and J gave up 5 bases, with 22 bases separating them. The length of the CDR3 is 18 residues. CDR1 and CDR2 from the germline V gene are SNHLY and FYNNEI. The CDR3 loop reads CASSDRRGLTLETGELFF. The CDR3 nucleotides are TGTGCCAGCAGTGATCGGCGCGGACTTACCCTCGAGACCGGGGAGCTGTTTTTT.